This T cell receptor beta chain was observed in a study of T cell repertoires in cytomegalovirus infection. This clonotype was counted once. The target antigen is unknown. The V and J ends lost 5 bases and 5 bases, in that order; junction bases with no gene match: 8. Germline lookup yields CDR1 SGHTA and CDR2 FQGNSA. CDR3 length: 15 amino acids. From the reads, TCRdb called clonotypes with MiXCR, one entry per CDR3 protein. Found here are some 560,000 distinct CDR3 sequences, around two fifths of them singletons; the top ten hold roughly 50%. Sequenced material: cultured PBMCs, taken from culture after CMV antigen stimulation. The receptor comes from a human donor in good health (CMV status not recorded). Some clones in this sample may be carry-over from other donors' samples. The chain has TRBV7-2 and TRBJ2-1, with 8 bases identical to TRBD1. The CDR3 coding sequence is TGTGCCAGCAGCCTGGTCAGGGGGCCCCACAATGAGCAGTTCTTC. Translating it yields CASSLVRGPHNEQFF.